A single sample gave rise to the 11 T cell receptor beta chains below, sequenced in a study of blood T cell repertoires in COVID-19 (dated by TCRdb to 2020 to 2022). Receptors were amplified or captured by the immunoSEQ multiplex PCR assay. The source is immuneACCESS, and TCRdb retained only in-frame sequences with V and J called. Part of the clones is not carried over; for the studies checked, unresolved V genes explain less than half of this, and the remainder is unexplained. This sample has about 110,000 clones in its table, and nearly 90% of those were observed once. Of the sample, roughly 5% falls within the top ten clones. The sample consisted of peripheral blood. Receptors were obtained from a human donor in a cohort sampled during active COVID-19.

The chain carries TRBV7-9 and TRBJ2-2, with D tentatively TRBD2 (6 bases). The CDR3 contains 15 residues. CDR1 is SEHNR and CDR2 is FQNEAQ in the germline V gene (reference sequence). With 4 bases removed from V and 4 bases from J, the gap between germline ends came to 13 bases. CDR3 nucleotides: TGTGCCAGCAGCTCAGGACTAAGCGGCACCGGGGAGCTGTTTTTT. Its translation: CASSSGLSGTGELFF.

The J gene is TRBJ1-2, the V gene TRBV6-6; D may be TRBD1 (6 bases). The CDR3 is made up of 15 amino acids. V lost 6 bases and J lost 3, with 17 bases in between. From germline, CDR1 is MNHNY and CDR2 SVGAGI (reference sequence). The CDR3: CASRHLGGGDYGYTF. The CDR3 DNA follows: TGTGCCAGCAGACACCTTGGGGGGGGCGACTATGGCTACACCTTC.

The chain carries TRBV5-6 and TRBJ2-1; 7 bases map to TRBD2. Germline V lookup: CDR1 SGHDT, CDR2 YYEEEE. The CDR3 runs 16 residues. V gave up 0 bases and J gave up 0 bases; unmatched junction bases: 3. The CDR3 is CASSLASGSSYNEQFF. CDR3 sequence (DNA): TGTGCCAGCAGCTTGGCTAGCGGTAGCTCCTACAATGAGCAGTTCTTC.

J is TRBJ2-1 and V is TRBV7-2; unclear D gene. Germline values: CDR1 SGHTA, CDR2 FQGNSA. This CDR3 spans 15 amino acids. V lost 1 base to trimming and J lost 1 base, with 8 bases between them. The DNA for the CDR3 is TGTGCCAGCAGCTTAGGCCAGGCTTCCTACAATGAGCAGTTCTTC. Translating gives CASSLGQASYNEQFF.

CDR3 nucleotide sequence: TGTGCCAGCAGGGGACAGGGGGCGGTGAACACTGAAGCTTTCTTT. Translated: CASRGQGAVNTEAFF. The rearrangement uses TRBV7-8 and TRBJ1-1, with 12 nucleotides matching TRBD1. Germline V gene lookup returns CDR1 SGHVS and CDR2 FQNEAQ. V dropped 6 bases and J dropped 0; count of bases not matched to a gene: 2. This CDR3 is built from 15 residues. The complete variable domain, with remaining parts taken from reference TRBV7-8 and TRBJ1-1, reads GAGVSQSPRYKVAKRGQDVALRCDPISGHVSLFWYQQALGQGPEFLTYFQNEAQLDKSGLPSDRFFAERPEGSVSTLKIQRTQQEDSAVYLCASRGQGAVNTEAFFGQGTRLTVV.

In its sample, this clone was seen once. The rearrangement uses TRBV3-1 (or the pseudogene TRBV3-2) and TRBJ2-7, with a weak D call TRBD2 (7 bases). Trimming cost V 5 bases and J 0 bases, with 14 bases left between them. CDR3 size: 15 residues. CDR1 LGHDT and CDR2 YNNKEL come from the germline V gene (reference sequence). CDR3 DNA sequence: TGTGCCAGCAGCAGGGGGGGGGCCGCCTCCTACGAGCAGTACTTC. This gives the protein CASSRGGAASYEQYF.

This CDR3 reads CASSESPPRQGASGELFF. CDR3 bases: TGCGCCAGCAGTGAGTCCCCCCCTAGGCAGGGGGCAAGCGGGGAGCTGTTTTTT. This sequence joins TRBV10-1 and TRBJ2-2, with 8 bases that match TRBD1. This CDR3 contains 18 residues. Germline assignment: CDR1 WNHNN and CDR2 SYGVQD (reference sequence). Trimming removed 0 bases from V and 7 bases from J; junction bases left unmatched: 13.

This clone has just one count. The chain links TRBV10-2 to TRBJ1-6; perhaps TRBD1 as D (5 bases). CDR3 length: 14 amino acids. Germline-derived CDR1 and CDR2 are WSHSY and SAAADI. V shed 4 bases and J shed 14 bases, with 18 bases lying between them. The CDR3 sequence is CASSGGGLSRSLHF. The CDR3 coding sequence is TGCGCCAGCAGTGGGGGGGGACTATCGCGGTCCCTCCACTTT.

The table lists this clone with a count of one. V and J are TRBV7-2 and TRBJ2-1; 13 positions agree with TRBD2. V dropped 4 bases and J dropped 10; count of bases not matched to a gene: 13. In germline, CDR1 is SGHTA, CDR2 FQGNSA. The CDR3 runs 17 residues. The CDR3 sequence is CASSSSSTSGRAREQFF. The CDR3 region has the DNA TGTGCCAGCAGCTCGAGCTCCACTAGCGGGAGGGCCAGGGAGCAGTTCTTC. Filled out from reference TRBV7-2 and TRBJ2-1, the complete variable domain reads GAGVSQSPSNKVTEKGKDVELRCDPISGHTALYWYRQSLGQGLEFLIYFQGNSAPDKSGLPSDRFSAERTGGSVSTLTIQRTQQEDSAVYLCASSSSSTSGRAREQFFGPGTRLTVL.

V gene TRBV25-1 combines with J gene TRBJ2-7, with 10 bases that match TRBD1. Trimming cost V 6 bases and J 5 bases; bases outside gene matches: 7. The CDR3 totals 14 residues. The germline CDR1 and CDR2 sequences are MGHDK and SYGVNS. The CDR3 bases are TGTGCCAGCAGAGAGACAGGGGGCAGGAACGAGCAGTACTTC. This gives the protein CASRETGGRNEQYF.

V is TRBV7-2 and J is TRBJ1-2; 8 bases line up with TRBD1. The CDR3 spans 13 residues. Germline CDR1 and CDR2: SGHTA and FQGNSA. The V and J ends lost 5 bases and 4 bases, in that order; junction bases with no gene match: 3. CDR3: CASSDRGLYGYTF. CDR3 nucleotides: TGTGCCAGCAGCGACAGGGGCCTCTATGGCTACACCTTC.